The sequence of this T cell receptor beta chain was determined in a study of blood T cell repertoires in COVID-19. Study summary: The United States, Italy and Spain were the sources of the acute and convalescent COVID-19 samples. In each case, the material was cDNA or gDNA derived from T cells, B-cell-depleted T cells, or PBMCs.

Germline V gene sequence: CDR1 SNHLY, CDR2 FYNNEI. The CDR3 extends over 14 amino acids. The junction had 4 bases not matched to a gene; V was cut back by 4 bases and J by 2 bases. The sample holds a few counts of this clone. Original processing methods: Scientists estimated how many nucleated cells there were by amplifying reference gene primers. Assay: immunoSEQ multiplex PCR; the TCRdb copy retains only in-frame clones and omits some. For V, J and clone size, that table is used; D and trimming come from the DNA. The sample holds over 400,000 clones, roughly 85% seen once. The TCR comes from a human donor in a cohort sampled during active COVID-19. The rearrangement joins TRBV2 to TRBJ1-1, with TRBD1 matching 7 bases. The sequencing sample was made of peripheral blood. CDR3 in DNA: TGTGCCAGCAGTGCCTGGACAGGTAACACTGAAGCTTTCTTT. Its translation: CASSAWTGNTEAFF.